This TCR beta chain is from a study of blood T cell repertoires in COVID-19. Turning to the study itself: T cells, B-cell-depleted T cells, or PBMCs provided the cDNA or gDNA that served as material.

About this clone: The sample has other DNA sequences that encode this CDR3 too.

V was pared by 3 bases and J by 1 base, with 3 bases of the junction left unmatched. This CDR3 has 14 residues. Germline values: CDR1 SGHRS, CDR2 YFSETQ. Per the original data handling: Reference gene primers were amplified, and this amplification served to estimate nucleated cell counts. Sequenced by immunoSEQ multiplex PCR; TCRdb stores in-frame clones only, minus some. V and J calls and clone size are those listed in that table; D and trimming were worked out from the DNA. The sample yields about 220,000 clones, approximately 90% seen once. This study enrolled people aged about 18 to 100 from approximately 25 US geographic areas. Researchers sorted participants into cohorts using their self-reported clinical history.

The origin of this receptor is a woman aged 40 to 55 with acute COVID-19. The chain joins TRBV5-1 to TRBJ1-1; 7 bases line up with TRBD1. Sequencing was performed on PBMCs or T cells enriched from blood (not recorded which). In DNA, the CDR3 is TGCGCCAGCAGCTCACAGGGGAGGAACACTGAAGCTTTCTTT. This sequence encodes CASSSQGRNTEAFF.